This TCR beta chain was recovered during a study of blood T cell repertoires in COVID-19. Across the whole study: Acute and convalescent COVID-19 samples came from the United States, Italy and Spain. From T cells, B-cell-depleted T cells, or PBMCs came the material, which was cDNA or gDNA.

Germline lookup yields CDR1 SGHTS and CDR2 YDEGEE. The CDR3 sequence is 15 residues long. Unmatched junction bases numbered 6, after V lost 3 bases and J lost 8 bases. Original processing notes: Researchers report that nucleated cell counts were estimated from reference gene primer amplification. The protocol was immunoSEQ multiplex PCR, while the TCRdb copy is restricted to in-frame clones and leaves out a portion. That table gives V, J and clone size, and the DNA gave D and trimming. This table holds more than 200,000 clones, around nine tenths found once. The material sequenced was peripheral blood. The V and J genes are TRBV5-8 and TRBJ1-6, with 9 bases identical to TRBD1. This clonotype originated in a man between 18 and 29 years old with active or convalescent COVID-19. The CDR3 DNA follows: TGTGCCAGCAGCTACCCCGACAGGGGGTATTCACCCCTCCACTTT. The encoded protein is CASSYPDRGYSPLHF.